The entry below gives a single T cell receptor (beta chain) sequence along with its context. Its cognate antigen is unknown. The data are from a study of blood T cells in healthy people across ages. General study findings and limits: Calculation of diversity from one million T cells yielded estimates considered to be underestimates.

V dropped 6 bases and J dropped 5 bases, with 16 bases sitting between them. There are 14 residues in the CDR3. A second PCR, run for roughly 6 to 11 cycles, used a sample-barcoded 5' primer plus a J-beta primer mix. TCRdb called the 5' RACE reads again in MiXCR, with one record for every CDR3 protein. The sample contains 700,000 to 850,000 distinct CDR3 sequences, around half of which appear only once. The genes are TRBV12-3 or TRBV12-4 and TRBJ1-2; D is possibly TRBD1 (6 bases). This receptor was obtained from a man at least 80 years old in good health. What was sequenced was blood. The DNA of the CDR3 is TGTGCCAGCAGCCCATCTCGGGGGCCGTATGGCTACACCTTC. Its translation is CASSPSRGPYGYTF.